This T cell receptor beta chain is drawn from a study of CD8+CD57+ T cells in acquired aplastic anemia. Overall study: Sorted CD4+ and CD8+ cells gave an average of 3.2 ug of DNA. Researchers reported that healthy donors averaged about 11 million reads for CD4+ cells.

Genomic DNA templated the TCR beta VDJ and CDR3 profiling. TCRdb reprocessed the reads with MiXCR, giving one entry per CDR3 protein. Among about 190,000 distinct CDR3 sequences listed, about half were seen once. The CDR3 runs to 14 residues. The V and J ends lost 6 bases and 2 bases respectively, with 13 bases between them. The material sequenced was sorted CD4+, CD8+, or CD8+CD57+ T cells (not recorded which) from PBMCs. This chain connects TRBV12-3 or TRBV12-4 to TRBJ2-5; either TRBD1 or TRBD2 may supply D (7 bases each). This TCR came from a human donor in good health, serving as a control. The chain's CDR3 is CASSWEGQQETQYF. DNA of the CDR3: TGTGCCAGCAGCTGGGAGGGACAGCAAGAGACCCAGTACTTC.